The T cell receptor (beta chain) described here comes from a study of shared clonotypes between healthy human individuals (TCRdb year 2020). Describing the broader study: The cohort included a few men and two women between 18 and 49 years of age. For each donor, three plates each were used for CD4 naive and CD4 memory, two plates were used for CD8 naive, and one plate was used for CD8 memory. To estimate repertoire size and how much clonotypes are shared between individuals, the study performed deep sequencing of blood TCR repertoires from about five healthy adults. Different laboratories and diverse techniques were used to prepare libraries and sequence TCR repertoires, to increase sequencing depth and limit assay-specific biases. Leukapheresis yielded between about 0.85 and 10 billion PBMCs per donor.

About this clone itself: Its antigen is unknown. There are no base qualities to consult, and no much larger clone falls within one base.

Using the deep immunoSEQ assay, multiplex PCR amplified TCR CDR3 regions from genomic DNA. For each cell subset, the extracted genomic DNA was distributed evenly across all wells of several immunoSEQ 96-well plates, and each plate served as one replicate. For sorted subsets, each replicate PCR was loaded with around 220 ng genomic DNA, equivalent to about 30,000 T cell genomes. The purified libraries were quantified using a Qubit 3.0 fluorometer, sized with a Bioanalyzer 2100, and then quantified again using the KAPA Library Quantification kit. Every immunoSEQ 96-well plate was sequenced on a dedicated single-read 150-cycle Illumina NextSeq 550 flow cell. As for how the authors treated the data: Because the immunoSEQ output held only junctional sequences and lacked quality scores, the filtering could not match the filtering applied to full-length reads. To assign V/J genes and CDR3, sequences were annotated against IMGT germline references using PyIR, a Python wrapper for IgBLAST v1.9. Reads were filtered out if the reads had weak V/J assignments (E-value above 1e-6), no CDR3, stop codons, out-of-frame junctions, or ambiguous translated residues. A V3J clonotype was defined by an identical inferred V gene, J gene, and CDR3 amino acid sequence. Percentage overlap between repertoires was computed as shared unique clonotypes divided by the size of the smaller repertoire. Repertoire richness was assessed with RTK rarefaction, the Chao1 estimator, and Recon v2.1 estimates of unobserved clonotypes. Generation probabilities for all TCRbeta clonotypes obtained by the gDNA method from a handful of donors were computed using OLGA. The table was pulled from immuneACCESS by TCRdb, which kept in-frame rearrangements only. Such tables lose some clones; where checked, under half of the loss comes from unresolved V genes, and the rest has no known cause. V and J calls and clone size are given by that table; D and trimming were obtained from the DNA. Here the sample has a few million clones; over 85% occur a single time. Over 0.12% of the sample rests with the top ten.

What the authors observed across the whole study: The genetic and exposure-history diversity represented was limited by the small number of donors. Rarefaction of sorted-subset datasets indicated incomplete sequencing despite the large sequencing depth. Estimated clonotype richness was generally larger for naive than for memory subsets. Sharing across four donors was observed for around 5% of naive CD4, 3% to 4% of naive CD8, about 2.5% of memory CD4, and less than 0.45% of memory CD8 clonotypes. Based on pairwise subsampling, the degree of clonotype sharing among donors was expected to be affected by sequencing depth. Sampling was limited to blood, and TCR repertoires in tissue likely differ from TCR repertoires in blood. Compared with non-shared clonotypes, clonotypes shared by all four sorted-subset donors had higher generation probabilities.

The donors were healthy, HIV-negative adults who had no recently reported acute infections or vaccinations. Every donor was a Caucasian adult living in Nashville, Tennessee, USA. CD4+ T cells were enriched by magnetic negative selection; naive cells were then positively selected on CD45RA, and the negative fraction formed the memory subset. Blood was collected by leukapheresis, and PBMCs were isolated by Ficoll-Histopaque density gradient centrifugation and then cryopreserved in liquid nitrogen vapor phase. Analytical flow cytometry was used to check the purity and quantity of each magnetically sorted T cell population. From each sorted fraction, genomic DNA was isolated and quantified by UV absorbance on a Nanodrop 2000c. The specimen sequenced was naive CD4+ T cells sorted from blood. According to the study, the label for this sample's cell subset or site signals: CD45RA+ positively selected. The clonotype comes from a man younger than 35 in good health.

The CDR3 sequence is CASNSGRAITEQYF. In nucleotides, the sequence is TGTGCCAGCAACAGCGGGAGGGCCATTACCGAGCAGTACTTC. The rearrangement joined TRBV6-5 to TRBJ2-7, with 10 bases aligning to TRBD2. The CDR3 spans 14 residues, from the cysteine through the phenylalanine. The DNA shown is the 42-base CDR3, in frame from base 1. The germline V gene provides CDR1 MNHEY and CDR2 SVGAGI. V loses 7 bases at its end and J loses 6 bases; junction bases beyond the gene matches: 9.